A single sample is the source of the 9 T cell receptor beta chains below, sequenced in a study of cytomegalovirus exposure and HLA in healthy donors. Both 60 Vbeta primers and 13 Jbeta primers went into the PCR. Clones were read by immunoSEQ multiplex PCR, and TCRdb kept only the in-frame ones, dropping some. The top ten clones hold roughly 8% of a sample with roughly 160,000 clones, about four fifths of them seen once. The specimen was PBMCs. These receptors came from a male donor in good health and CMV-seropositive.

This chain joins TRBV19 and TRBJ2-1; TRBD2 matches at 8 bases. The CDR3 loop spans 14 amino acids. The ends lost 2 bases at V and 7 bases at J; junction bases unmatched: 4. Germline loops: CDR1 LNHDA, CDR2 SQIVND (reference sequence). The CDR3 loop is CASSIPGGPNEQFF. CDR3 sequence (DNA): TGTGCCAGTAGTATACCGGGAGGGCCGAATGAGCAGTTCTTC. Drawing the rest from reference TRBV19 and TRBJ2-1, the complete variable domain is DGGITQSPKYLFRKEGQNVTLSCEQNLNHDAMYWYRQDPGQGLRLIYYSQIVNDFQKGDIAEGYSVSREKKESFPLTVTSAQKNPTAFYLCASSIPGGPNEQFFGPGTRLTVL.

This clone occurred once. V usage is TRBV5-1 and J usage is TRBJ1-4, with a weak D call TRBD1 (5 bases). There are 15 residues in the CDR3. Germline V CDR1 and CDR2: SGHRS, YFSETQ. Trimming took 1 base from V and 8 from J, leaving 15 bases between them. The CDR3 loop is CASSLSGQGGEKLFF. The CDR3 DNA reads as TGCGCCAGCAGCTTGTCCGGGCAGGGAGGGGAAAAACTGTTTTTT.

The sample holds one count of this clone. This chain connects TRBV10-3 to TRBJ2-1; 11 nucleotides match TRBD2. Germline V gene lookup returns CDR1 ENHRY and CDR2 SYGVKD. V dropped 3 bases and J dropped 3; count of bases not matched to a gene: 7. The CDR3 is 17 residues long. CDR3 coding DNA: TGTGCCATCAGTGATTTTGAGACTAGCGGGGACTACAATGAGCAGTTCTTC. It encodes CAISDFETSGDYNEQFF.

The rearrangement uses TRBV19 and TRBJ1-5; D uncertain. The CDR3 is made up of 17 amino acids. Trimming left V 5 bases short and J 1 base short, with 18 bases between. CDR1 is LNHDA, CDR2 SQIVND, per germline (reference sequence). CDR3 nucleotide sequence: TGTGCCAGTAGTGACCCCCCGGGGTCGATAAGCAATCAGCCCCAGCATTTT. Residues: CASSDPPGSISNQPQHF. The whole variable domain, filled in from reference TRBV19 and TRBJ1-5, reads DGGITQSPKYLFRKEGQNVTLSCEQNLNHDAMYWYRQDPGQGLRLIYYSQIVNDFQKGDIAEGYSVSREKKESFPLTVTSAQKNPTAFYLCASSDPPGSISNQPQHFGDGTRLSIL.

The chain carries TRBV7-8 and TRBJ2-7, with 9 positions matching TRBD1. The trim removed 4 bases at V and 3 bases at J, leaving 4 bases unmatched. Germline-derived CDR1 and CDR2 are SGHVS and FQNEAQ. The CDR3 runs to 14 residues. This CDR3 is CASSWGQGIYEQYF. The CDR3 DNA follows: TGTGCCAGCAGCTGGGGACAGGGAATCTACGAGCAGTACTTC.

A note on this clone: Germline and junction disagree at one end, which may indicate a read error. The chain carries TRBV11-2 and TRBJ1-6; 7 nucleotides align to TRBD1. The CDR3 totals 12 residues. Germline lookup yields CDR1 SGHAT and CDR2 FQNNGV. Here the CDR3 reads CASSYQGEERVF. The CDR3 bases are TGTGCCAGCTCCTACCAGGGGGAGGAAAGGGTCTTT.

V and J are TRBV10-3 and TRBJ1-2; a weak D match, TRBD1 (6 bases). CDR1 is ENHRY and CDR2 is SYGVKD in the germline V gene. The V and J ends lost 0 bases and 6 bases respectively, with 14 bases between them. The CDR3 spans 15 residues. Here the CDR3 DNA reads TGTGCCATCAGTGAGTCCGGGACAAATAATCATGGCTACACCTTC. It specifies CAISESGTNNHGYTF.

The chain joins TRBV18 to TRBJ2-7, with 9 bases identical to TRBD1. CDR3 length: 14 residues. After removal of 6 bases from V and 6 bases from J, the junction contained 9 bases not matched to a gene. Germline V CDR1 and CDR2: KGHSH, LQKENI. The CDR3 DNA reads TGTGCCAGCTCGTCCGGGACAGGGCTGGGCGAGCAGTACTTC. Amino acids: CASSSGTGLGEQYF.

This sequence joins TRBV27 and TRBJ2-2; 9 nucleotides align to TRBD1. The CDR3 consists of 16 residues. V gave up 3 bases and J gave up 6 bases; unmatched junction bases: 8. Per the germline V gene, CDR1 is MNHEY and CDR2 is SMNVEV (reference sequence). The CDR3 region is CASSFPGTGSSGELFF. The DNA for the CDR3 is TGTGCCAGCAGTTTCCCCGGGACAGGGTCGTCCGGGGAGCTGTTTTTT.